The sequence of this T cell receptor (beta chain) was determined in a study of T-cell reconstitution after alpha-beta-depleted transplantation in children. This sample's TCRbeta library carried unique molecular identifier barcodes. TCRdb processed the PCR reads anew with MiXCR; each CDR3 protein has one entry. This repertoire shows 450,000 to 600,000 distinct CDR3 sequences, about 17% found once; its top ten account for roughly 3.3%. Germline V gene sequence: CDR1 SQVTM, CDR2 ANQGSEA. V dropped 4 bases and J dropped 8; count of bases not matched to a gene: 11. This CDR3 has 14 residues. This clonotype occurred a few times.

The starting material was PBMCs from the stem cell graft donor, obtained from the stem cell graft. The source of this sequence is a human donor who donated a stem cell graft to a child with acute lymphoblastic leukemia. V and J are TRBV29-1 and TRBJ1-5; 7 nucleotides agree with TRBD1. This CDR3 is CSVGNGGRGEPQHF. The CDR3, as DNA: TGCAGCGTTGGAAACGGGGGCAGGGGGGAGCCCCAGCATTTT.